This T cell receptor (beta chain) stems from a study of blood T cells in healthy people across ages. Drawing of peripheral blood yielded about 10 milliliters from each donor. Using a J-beta primer mix together with a sample-barcoded 5' primer, a second PCR was run for roughly 6 to 12 cycles. MiXCR was run by TCRdb on the 5' RACE reads, yielding one entry per CDR3 protein. The sample carries approximately 730,000 distinct CDR3 sequences, around 46% recorded once. Comment on this clonotype: As yet, its antigen is unknown.

Study results and caveats: Naive T cell percentage showed a strong correlation with TCR beta diversity. With age, beta diversity per million T cells declined roughly linearly, significantly by approximately 40. Researchers judged that diversity estimates from one million T cells fell short of true values.

Germline V gives CDR1 MNHNY, CDR2 SVGAGI (reference sequence). There are 14 residues in the CDR3. Trimming left V 5 bases short and J 5 bases short, with 13 bases between. This receptor was taken from a woman aged 60 to 75 in good health. The specimen was blood. This chain joins TRBV6-6 and TRBJ2-1, with D perhaps TRBD2 (5 bases). The CDR3 coding sequence is TGTGCCAGCAGTGACGGGAATGTGGACAATGAGCAGTTCTTC. Protein sequence: CASSDGNVDNEQFF.